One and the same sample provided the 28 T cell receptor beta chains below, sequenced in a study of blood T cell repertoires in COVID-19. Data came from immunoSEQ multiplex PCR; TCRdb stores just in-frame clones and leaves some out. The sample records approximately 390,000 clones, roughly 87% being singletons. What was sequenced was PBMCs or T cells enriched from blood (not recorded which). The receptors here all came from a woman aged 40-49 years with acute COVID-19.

The DNA for the CDR3 is TGTGCCAGCAGCGGCGAATTTTTAGCGGGGGGCTCCACAGATACGCAGTATTTT. Protein sequence: CASSGEFLAGGSTDTQYF. The V and J genes are TRBV5-6 and TRBJ2-3, with TRBD2 identical over 10 bases. Germline loops: CDR1 SGHDT, CDR2 YYEEEE. V trimming: 4 bases; J trimming: 2 bases; junction bases outside the gene matches: 13. The CDR3 length is 18 residues. The entire variable domain, with the rest obtained from reference TRBV5-6 and TRBJ2-3, is as follows: DAGVTQSPTHLIKTRGQQVTLRCSPKSGHDTVSWYQQALGQGPQFIFQYYEEEERQRGNFPDRFSGHQFPNYSSELNVNALLLGDSALYLCASSGEFLAGGSTDTQYFGPGTRLTVL.

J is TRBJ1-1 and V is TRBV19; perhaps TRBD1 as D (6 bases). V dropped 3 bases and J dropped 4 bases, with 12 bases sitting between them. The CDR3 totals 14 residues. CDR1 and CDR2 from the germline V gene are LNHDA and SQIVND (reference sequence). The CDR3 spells CASSIGVRGTEAFF. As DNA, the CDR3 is TGTGCCAGTAGTATTGGTGTCAGGGGCACTGAAGCTTTCTTT.

CDR3 sequence: CASSELGTVNEKLFF. The CDR3 DNA sequence: TGTGCCAGCAGTGAATTGGGGACAGTCAATGAAAAACTGTTTTTT. J is TRBJ1-4 and V is TRBV2; 7 nucleotides agree with TRBD1. The germline V gene encodes CDR1 SNHLY and CDR2 FYNNEI. With V trimmed by 2 bases and J by 5 bases, 5 bases remained unmatched. CDR3 length: 15 amino acids.

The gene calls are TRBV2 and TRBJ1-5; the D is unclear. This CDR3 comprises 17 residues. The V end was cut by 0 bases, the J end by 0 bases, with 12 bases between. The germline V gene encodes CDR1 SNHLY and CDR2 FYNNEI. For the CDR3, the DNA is TGTGCCAGCAGTGAAGCAGCAAAGGCGGATAGCAATCAGCCCCAGCATTTT. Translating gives CASSEAAKADSNQPQHF. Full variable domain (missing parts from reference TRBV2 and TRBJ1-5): EPEVTQTPSHQVTQMGQEVILRCVPISNHLYFYWYRQILGQKVEFLVSFYNNEISEKSEIFDDQFSVERPDGSNFTLKIRSTKLEDSAMYFCASSEAAKADSNQPQHFGDGTRLSIL.

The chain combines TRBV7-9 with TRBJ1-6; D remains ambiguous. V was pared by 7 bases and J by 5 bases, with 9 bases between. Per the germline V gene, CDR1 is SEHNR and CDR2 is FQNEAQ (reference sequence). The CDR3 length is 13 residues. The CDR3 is CASNINDNSPLHF. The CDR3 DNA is TGTGCCAGCAACATAAATGATAATTCACCCCTCCACTTT. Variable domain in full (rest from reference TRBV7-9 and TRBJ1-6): DTGVSQNPRHKITKRGQNVTFRCDPISEHNRLYWYRQTLGQGPEFLTYFQNEAQLEKSRLLSDRFSAERPKGSFSTLEIQRTEQGDSAMYLCASNINDNSPLHFGNGTRLTVT.

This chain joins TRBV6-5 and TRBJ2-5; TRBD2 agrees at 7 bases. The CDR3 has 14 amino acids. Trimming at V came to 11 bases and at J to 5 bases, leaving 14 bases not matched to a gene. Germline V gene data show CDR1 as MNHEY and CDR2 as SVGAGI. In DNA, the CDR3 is TGTGCCGTCAAGCGGGGTCCCCCGGCGGAGACCCAGTACTTC. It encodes CAVKRGPPAETQYF.

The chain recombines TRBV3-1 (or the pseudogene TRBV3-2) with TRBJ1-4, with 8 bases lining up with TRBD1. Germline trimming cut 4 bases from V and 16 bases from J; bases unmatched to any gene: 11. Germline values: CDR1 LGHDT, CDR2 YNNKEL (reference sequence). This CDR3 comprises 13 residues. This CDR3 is CASSLLDRERPFF. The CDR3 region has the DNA TGTGCCAGCAGCCTCTTGGACAGGGAACGGCCGTTTTTT.

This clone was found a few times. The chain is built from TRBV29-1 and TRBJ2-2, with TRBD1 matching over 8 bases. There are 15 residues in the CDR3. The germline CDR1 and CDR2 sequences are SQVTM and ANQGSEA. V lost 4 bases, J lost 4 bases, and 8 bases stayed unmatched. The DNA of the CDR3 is TGCAGCGTTGTCATCGGACAGGGAGGCACCGGGGAGCTGTTTTTT. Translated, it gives CSVVIGQGGTGELFF.

CDR3 nucleotide sequence: TGTGCCAGCAGCTTAGAATCCGGGACACAGCAGTACTTC. Protein: CASSLESGTQQYF. This chain uses TRBV7-9 with TRBJ2-7; D may be TRBD1 (6 bases). The germline V and J ends were trimmed by 1 base and 8 bases, with 12 bases remaining between them. The CDR3 loop spans 13 amino acids. Germline assignment: CDR1 SEHNR and CDR2 FQNEAQ (reference sequence).

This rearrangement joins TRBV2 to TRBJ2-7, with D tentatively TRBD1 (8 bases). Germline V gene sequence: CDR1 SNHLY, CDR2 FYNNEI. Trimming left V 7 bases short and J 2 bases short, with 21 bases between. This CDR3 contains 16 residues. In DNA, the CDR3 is TGTGCCAGCACCATAGGGGGGGACAGGCGTACCTACGAGCAGTACTTC. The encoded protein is CASTIGGDRRTYEQYF. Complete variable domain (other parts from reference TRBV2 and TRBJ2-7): EPEVTQTPSHQVTQMGQEVILRCVPISNHLYFYWYRQILGQKVEFLVSFYNNEISEKSEIFDDQFSVERPDGSNFTLKIRSTKLEDSAMYFCASTIGGDRRTYEQYFGPGTRLTVT.

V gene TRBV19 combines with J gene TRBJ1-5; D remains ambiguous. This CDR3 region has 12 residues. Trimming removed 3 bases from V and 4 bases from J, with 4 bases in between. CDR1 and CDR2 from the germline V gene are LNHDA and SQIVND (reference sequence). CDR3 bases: TGTGCCAGTAGTATGCTAAATCAGCCCCAGCATTTT. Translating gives CASSMLNQPQHF.

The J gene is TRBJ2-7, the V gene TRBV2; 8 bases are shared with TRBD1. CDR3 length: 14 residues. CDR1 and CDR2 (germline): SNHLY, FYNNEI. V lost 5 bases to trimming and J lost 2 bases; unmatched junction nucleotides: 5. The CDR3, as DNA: TGTGCCAGCAGTATAGGACAGGGTACCTACGAGCAGTACTTC. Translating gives CASSIGQGTYEQYF.

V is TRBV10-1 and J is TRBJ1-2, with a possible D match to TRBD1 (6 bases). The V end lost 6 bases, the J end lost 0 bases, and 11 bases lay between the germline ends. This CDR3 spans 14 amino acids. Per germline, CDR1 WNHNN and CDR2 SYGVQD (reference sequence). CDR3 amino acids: CASRLGQTNYGYTF. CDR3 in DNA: TGCGCCAGCAGACTCGGACAGACTAACTATGGCTACACCTTC.

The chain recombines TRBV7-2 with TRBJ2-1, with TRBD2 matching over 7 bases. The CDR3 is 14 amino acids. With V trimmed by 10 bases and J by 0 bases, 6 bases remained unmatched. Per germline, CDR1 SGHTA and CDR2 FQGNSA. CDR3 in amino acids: CAKLGGSSYNEQFF. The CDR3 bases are TGTGCCAAACTCGGGGGGAGCTCCTACAATGAGCAGTTCTTC. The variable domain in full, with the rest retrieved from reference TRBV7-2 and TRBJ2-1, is GAGVSQSPSNKVTEKGKDVELRCDPISGHTALYWYRQSLGQGLEFLIYFQGNSAPDKSGLPSDRFSAERTGGSVSTLTIQRTQQEDSAVYLCAKLGGSSYNEQFFGPGTRLTVL.

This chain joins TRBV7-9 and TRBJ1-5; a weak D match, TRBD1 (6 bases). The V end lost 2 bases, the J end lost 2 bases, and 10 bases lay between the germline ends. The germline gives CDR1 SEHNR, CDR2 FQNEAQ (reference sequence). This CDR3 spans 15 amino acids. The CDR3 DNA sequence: TGTGCCAGCAGCTTAATTGGGGGCGGCAATCAGCCCCAGCATTTT. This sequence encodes CASSLIGGGNQPQHF.

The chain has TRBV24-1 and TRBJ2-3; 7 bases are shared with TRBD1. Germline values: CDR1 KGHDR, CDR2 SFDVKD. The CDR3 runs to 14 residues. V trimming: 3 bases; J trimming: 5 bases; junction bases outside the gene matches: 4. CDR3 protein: CATSDRDSRDTQYF. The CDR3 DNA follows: TGTGCCACCAGTGATCGGGACAGTCGAGATACGCAGTATTTT.

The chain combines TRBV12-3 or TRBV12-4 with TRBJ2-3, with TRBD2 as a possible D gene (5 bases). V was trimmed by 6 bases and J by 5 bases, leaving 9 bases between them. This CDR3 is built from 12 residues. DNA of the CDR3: TGTGCCAGCAGGGCACGGGGAGATACGCAGTATTTT. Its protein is CASRARGDTQYF.

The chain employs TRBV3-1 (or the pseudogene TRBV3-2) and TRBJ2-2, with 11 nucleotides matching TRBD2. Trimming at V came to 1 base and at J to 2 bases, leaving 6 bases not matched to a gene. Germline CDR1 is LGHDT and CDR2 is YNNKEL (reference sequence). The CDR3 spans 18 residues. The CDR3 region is CASSQATSGGPNTGELFF. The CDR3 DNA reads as TGTGCCAGCAGCCAAGCAACTAGCGGGGGCCCTAACACCGGGGAGCTGTTTTTT.

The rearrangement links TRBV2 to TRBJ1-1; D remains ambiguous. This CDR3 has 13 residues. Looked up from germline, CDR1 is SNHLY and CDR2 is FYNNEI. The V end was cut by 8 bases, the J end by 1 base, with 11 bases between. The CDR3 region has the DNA TGTGCCAGCCGACAACTCCCGAACACTGAAGCTTTCTTT. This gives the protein CASRQLPNTEAFF.

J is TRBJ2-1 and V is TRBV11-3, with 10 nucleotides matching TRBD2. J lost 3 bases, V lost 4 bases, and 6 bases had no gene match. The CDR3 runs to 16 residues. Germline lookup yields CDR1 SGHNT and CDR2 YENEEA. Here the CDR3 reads CASSSRASGGYNEQFF. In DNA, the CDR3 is TGTGCCAGCAGCTCCCGCGCTAGCGGGGGCTACAATGAGCAGTTCTTC.

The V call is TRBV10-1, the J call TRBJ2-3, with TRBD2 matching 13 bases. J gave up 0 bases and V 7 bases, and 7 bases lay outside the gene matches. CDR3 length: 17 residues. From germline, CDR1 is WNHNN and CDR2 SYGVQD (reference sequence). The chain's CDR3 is CASTLGTSGNSTDTQYF. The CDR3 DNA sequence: TGCGCCAGCACCCTTGGGACTAGCGGGAATAGCACAGATACGCAGTATTTT.

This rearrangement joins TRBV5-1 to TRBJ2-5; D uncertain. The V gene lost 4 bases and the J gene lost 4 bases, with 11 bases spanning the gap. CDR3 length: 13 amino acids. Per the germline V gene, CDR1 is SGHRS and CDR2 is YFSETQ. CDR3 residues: CASSPLRVETQYF. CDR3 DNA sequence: TGCGCCAGCAGCCCGCTCCGGGTAGAGACCCAGTACTTC.

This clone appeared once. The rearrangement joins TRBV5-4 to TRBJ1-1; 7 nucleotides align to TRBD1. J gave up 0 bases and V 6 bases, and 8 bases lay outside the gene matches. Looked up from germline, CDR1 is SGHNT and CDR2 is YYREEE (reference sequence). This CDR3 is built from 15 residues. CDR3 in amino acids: CASTDRETMNTEAFF. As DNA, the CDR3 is TGTGCCAGCACCGACAGGGAAACGATGAACACTGAAGCTTTCTTT.

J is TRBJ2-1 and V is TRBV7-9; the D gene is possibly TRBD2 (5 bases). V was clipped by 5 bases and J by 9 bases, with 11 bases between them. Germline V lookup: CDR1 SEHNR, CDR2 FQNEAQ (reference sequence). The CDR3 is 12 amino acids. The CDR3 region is CASSGIRGEQFF. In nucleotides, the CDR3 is TGTGCCAGCAGCGGGATTCGGGGTGAGCAGTTCTTC.

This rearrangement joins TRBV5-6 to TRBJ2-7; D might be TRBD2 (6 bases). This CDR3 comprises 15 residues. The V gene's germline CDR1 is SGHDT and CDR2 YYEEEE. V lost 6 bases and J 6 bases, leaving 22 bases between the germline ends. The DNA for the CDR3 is TGTGCCAGCACCCGGGAGTGGAGGTCCACTTCCGAGCAGTACTTC. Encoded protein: CASTREWRSTSEQYF.

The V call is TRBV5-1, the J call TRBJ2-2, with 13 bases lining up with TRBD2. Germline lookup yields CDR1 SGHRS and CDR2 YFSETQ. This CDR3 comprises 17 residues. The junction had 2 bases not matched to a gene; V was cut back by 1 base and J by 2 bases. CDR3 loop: CASSLTSGGENTGELFF. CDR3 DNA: TGCGCCAGCAGCTTGACTAGCGGGGGGGAAAACACCGGGGAGCTGTTTTTT.

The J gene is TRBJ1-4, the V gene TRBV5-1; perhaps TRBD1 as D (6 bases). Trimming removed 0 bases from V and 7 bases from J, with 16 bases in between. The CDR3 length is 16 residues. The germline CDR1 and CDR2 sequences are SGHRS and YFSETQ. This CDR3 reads CASSLEGLQGSEKLFF. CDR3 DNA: TGCGCCAGCAGCTTGGAAGGTTTACAGGGAAGTGAAAAACTGTTTTTT.

The CDR3 sequence: CASSLAGATGGLGTQYF. CDR3 DNA sequence: TGCGCCAGCAGCTTGGCCGGAGCGACAGGGGGTCTTGGGACCCAGTACTTC. The rearrangement links TRBV5-1 to TRBJ2-5; 9 bases fit TRBD1. The CDR3 extends over 17 amino acids. V dropped 0 bases and J dropped 7; count of bases not matched to a gene: 13. The germline V gene has CDR1 SGHRS and CDR2 YFSETQ.